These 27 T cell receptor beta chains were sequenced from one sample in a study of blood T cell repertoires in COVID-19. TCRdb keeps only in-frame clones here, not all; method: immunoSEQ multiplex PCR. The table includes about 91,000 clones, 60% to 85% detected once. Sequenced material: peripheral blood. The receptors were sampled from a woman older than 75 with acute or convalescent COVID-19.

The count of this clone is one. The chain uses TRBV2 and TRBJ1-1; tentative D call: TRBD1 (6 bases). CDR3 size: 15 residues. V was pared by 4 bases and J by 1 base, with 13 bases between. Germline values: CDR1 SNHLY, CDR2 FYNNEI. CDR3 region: CASSVGGRGNTEAFF. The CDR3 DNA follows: TGTGCCAGCAGTGTGGGGGGGCGTGGGAACACTGAAGCTTTCTTT.

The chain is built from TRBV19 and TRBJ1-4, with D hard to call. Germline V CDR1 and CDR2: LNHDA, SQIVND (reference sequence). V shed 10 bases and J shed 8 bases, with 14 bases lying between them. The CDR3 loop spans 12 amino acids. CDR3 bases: TGTGCCACGAATCAGGTTCCAGAAAAACTGTTTTTT. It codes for CATNQVPEKLFF.

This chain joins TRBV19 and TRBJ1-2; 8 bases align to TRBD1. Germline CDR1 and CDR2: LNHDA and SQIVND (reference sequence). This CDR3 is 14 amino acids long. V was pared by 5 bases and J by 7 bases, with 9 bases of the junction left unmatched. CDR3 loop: CASSARTGPSGYTF. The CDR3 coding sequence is TGTGCCAGTAGTGCCCGGACAGGGCCTAGTGGCTACACCTTC.

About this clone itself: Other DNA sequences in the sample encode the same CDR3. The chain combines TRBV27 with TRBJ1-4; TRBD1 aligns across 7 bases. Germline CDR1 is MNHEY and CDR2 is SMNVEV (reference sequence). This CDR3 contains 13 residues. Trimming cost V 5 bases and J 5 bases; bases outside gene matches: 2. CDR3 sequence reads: CASSRTGNEKLFF. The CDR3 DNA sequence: TGTGCCAGCAGTAGGACAGGCAATGAAAAACTGTTTTTT.

The CDR3 is CASSSLSGGRSYEQYF. CDR3 DNA: TGTGCCAGCAGCTCCCTGTCGGGAGGCCGCTCCTACGAGCAGTACTTC. The chain employs TRBV7-9 and TRBJ2-7; 7 bases line up with TRBD2. Trimming removed 4 bases from V and 0 bases from J; junction bases left unmatched: 9. Per the germline V gene, CDR1 is SEHNR and CDR2 is FQNEAQ (reference sequence). The CDR3 runs to 16 residues.

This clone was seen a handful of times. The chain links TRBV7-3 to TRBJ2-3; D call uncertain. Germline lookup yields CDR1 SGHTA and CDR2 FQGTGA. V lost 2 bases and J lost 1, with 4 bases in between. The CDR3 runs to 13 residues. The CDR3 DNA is TGTGCCAGCAGCTTATCCGGCACAGATACGCAGTATTTT. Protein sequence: CASSLSGTDTQYF.

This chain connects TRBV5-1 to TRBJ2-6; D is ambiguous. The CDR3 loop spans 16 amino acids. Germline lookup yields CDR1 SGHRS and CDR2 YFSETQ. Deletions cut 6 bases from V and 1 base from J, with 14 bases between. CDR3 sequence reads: CASTPQAPSGANVLTF. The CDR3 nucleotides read TGCGCCAGCACCCCCCAGGCCCCTTCTGGGGCCAACGTCCTGACTTTC. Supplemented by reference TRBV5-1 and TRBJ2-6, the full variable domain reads KAGVTQTPRYLIKTRGQQVTLSCSPISGHRSVSWYQQTPGQGLQFLFEYFSETQRNKGNFPGRFSGRQFSNSRSEMNVSTLELGDSALYLCASTPQAPSGANVLTFGAGSRLTVL.

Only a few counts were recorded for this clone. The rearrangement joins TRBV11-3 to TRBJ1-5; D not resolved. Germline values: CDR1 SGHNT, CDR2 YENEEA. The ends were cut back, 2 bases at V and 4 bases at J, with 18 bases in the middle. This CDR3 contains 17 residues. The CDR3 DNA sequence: TGTGCCAGCAGCTTAAGGGTCATGGAGGAGAGAAATCAGCCCCAGCATTTT. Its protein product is CASSLRVMEERNQPQHF. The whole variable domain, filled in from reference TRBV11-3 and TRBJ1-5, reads EAGVVQSPRYKIIEKKQPVAFWCNPISGHNTLYWYLQNLGQGPELLIRYENEEAVDDSQLPKDRFSAERLKGVDSTLKIQPAELGDSAVYLCASSLRVMEERNQPQHFGDGTRLSIL.

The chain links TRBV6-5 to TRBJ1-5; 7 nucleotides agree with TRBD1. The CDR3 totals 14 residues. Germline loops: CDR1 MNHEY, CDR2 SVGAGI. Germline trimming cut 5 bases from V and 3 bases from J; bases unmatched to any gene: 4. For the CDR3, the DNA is TGTGCCAGCAGTCCGACAGGGCCCAATCAGCCCCAGCATTTT. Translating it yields CASSPTGPNQPQHF.

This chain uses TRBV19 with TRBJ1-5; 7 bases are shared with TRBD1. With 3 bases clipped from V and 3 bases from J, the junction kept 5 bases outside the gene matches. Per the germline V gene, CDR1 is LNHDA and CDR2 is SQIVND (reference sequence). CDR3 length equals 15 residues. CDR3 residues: CASSILDRVNQPQHF. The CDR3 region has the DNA TGTGCCAGTAGTATCCTTGACAGGGTCAATCAGCCCCAGCATTTT.

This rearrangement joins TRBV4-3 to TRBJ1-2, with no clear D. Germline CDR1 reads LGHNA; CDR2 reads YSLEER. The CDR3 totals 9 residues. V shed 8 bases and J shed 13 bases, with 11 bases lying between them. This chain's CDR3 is CASLGRVTF. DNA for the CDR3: TGCGCCAGCCTAGGGAGGGTCACCTTC.

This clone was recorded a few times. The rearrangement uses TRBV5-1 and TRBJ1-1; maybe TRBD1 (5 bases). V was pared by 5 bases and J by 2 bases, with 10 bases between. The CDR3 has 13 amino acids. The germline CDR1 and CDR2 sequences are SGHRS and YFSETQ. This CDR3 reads CASRFQGNTEAFF. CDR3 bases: TGCGCCAGCAGGTTTCAGGGTAACACTGAAGCTTTCTTT.

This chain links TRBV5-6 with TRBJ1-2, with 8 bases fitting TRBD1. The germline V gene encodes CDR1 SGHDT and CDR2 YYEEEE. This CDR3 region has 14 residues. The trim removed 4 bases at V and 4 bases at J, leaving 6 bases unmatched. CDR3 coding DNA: TGTGCCAGCAGCCTCCGGGACAGGCCCTATGGCTACACCTTC. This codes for CASSLRDRPYGYTF. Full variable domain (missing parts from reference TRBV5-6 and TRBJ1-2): DAGVTQSPTHLIKTRGQQVTLRCSPKSGHDTVSWYQQALGQGPQFIFQYYEEEERQRGNFPDRFSGHQFPNYSSELNVNALLLGDSALYLCASSLRDRPYGYTFGSGTRLTVV.

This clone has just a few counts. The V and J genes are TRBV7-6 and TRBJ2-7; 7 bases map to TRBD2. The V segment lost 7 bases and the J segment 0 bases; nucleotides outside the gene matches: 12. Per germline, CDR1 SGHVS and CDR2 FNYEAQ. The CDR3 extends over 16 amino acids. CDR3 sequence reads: CASTPWAGASSYEQYF. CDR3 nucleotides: TGTGCCAGCACCCCGTGGGCGGGAGCATCCTCCTACGAGCAGTACTTC.

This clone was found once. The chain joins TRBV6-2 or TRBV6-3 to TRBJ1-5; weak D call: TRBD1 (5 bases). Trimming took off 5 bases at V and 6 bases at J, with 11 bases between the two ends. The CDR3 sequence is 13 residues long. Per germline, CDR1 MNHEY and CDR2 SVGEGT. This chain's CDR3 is CASSRGTGQPQHF. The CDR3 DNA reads TGTGCCAGCAGTCGCGGGACCGGTCAGCCCCAGCATTTT.

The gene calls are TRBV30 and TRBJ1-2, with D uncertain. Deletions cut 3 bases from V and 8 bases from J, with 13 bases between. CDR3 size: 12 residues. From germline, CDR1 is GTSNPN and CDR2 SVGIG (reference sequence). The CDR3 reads CAWSSSKRGYTF. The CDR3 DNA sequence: TGTGCCTGGAGCTCGTCCAAACGGGGCTACACCTTC.

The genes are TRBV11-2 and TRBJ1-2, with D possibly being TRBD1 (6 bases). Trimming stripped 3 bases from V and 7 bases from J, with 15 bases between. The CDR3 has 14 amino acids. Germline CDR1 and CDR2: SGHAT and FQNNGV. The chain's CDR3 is CASSFNRALGGYTF. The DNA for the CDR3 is TGTGCCAGCAGCTTTAACAGGGCGCTAGGTGGCTACACCTTC. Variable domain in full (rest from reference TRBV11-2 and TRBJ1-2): EAGVAQSPRYKIIEKRQSVAFWCNPISGHATLYWYQQILGQGPKLLIQFQNNGVVDDSQLPKDRFSAERLKGVDSTLKIQPAKLEDSAVYLCASSFNRALGGYTFGSGTRLTVV.

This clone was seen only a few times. The CDR3 protein is CASSPPGPLAGEQYF. Here the CDR3 DNA reads TGTGCCAGCAGTCCCCCGGGCCCTTTAGCGGGCGAGCAGTACTTC. The chain links TRBV7-9 to TRBJ2-7; 7 bases are a match to TRBD2. This CDR3 contains 15 residues. The germline V gene has CDR1 SEHNR and CDR2 FQNEAQ (reference sequence). Trimming removed 6 bases from V and 6 bases from J; junction bases left unmatched: 14.

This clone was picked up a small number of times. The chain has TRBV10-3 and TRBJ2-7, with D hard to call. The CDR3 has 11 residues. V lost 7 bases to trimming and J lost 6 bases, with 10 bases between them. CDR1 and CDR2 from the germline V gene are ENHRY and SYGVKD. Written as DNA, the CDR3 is TGTGCCATCACTGCCGCAGGCGAGCAGTACTTC. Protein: CAITAAGEQYF.

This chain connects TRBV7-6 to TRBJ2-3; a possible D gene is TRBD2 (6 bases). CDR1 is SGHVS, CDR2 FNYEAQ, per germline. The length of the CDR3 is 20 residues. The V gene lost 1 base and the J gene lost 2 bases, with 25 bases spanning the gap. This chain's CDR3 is CASSLGRGPFHSGLTDTQYF. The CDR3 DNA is TGTGCCAGCAGCTTAGGGAGGGGCCCATTTCACTCGGGCCTCACAGATACGCAGTATTTT.

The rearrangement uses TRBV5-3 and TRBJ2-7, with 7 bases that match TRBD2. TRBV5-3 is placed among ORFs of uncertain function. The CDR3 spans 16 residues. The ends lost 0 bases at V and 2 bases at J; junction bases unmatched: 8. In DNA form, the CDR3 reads TGTGCCAGAAGCTTGGAGAGCGGGACCTCTACCTACGAGCAGTACTTC. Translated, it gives CARSLESGTSTYEQYF.

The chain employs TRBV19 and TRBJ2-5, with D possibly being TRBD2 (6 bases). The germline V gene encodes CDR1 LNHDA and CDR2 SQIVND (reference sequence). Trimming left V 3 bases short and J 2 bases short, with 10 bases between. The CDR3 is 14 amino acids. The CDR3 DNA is TGTGCCAGTAGTATCCGGGCGGGACAAGAGACCCAGTACTTC. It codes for CASSIRAGQETQYF.

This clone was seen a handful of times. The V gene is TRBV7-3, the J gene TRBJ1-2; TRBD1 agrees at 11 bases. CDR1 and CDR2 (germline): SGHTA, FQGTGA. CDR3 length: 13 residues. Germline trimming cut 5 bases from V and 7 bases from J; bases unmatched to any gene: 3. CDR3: CASSQGQGGGYTF. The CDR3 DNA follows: TGTGCCAGCAGCCAGGGACAGGGGGGTGGCTACACCTTC.

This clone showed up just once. CDR3 bases: TGTGCCAGTAGTCCCCCTGGACTAGCGGGAGGAGCGGCAGATACGCAGTATTTT. Translation: CASSPPGLAGGAADTQYF. V is TRBV19 and J is TRBJ2-3; TRBD2 matches at 14 bases. Trimming at V came to 5 bases and at J to 4 bases, leaving 11 bases not matched to a gene. There are 18 residues in the CDR3. CDR1 is LNHDA and CDR2 is SQIVND in the germline V gene (reference sequence). Looking up the rest from reference TRBV19 and TRBJ2-3 gives the full variable domain: DGGITQSPKYLFRKEGQNVTLSCEQNLNHDAMYWYRQDPGQGLRLIYYSQIVNDFQKGDIAEGYSVSREKKESFPLTVTSAQKNPTAFYLCASSPPGLAGGAADTQYFGPGTRLTVL.

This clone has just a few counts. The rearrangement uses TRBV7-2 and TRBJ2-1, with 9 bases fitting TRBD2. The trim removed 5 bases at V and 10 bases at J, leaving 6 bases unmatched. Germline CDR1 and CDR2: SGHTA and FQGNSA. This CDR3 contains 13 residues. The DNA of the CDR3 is TGTGCCAGCAGCGGACTAGCGAGTAAGGAGCAGTTCTTC. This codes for CASSGLASKEQFF.

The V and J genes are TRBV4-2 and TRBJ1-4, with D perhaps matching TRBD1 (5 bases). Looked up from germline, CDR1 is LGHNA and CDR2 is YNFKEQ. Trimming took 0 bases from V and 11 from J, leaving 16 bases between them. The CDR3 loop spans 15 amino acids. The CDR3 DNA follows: TGTGCCAGCAGCCAAGAAATGAGGCTCGGGGGGAAACTGTTTTTT. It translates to CASSQEMRLGGKLFF.

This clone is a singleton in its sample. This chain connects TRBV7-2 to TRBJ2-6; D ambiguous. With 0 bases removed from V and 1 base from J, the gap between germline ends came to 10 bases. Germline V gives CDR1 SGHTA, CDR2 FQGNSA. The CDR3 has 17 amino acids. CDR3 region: CASSLARLRSGANVLTF. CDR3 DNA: TGTGCCAGCAGCTTAGCGCGTTTGAGGTCTGGGGCCAACGTCCTGACTTTC.